A single sample gave rise to the 29 T cell receptor beta chains below, sequenced in a study of T cells in localized non-small cell lung cancer. Data came from immunoSEQ multiplex PCR; TCRdb stores just in-frame clones and leaves some out. Among tens of thousands of clones listed, less than 90% were seen once. Material: peripheral blood, obtained before any cancer treatment. The receptors stem from a woman aged 40-69 years with stage I lung adenocarcinoma.

The chain has TRBV7-3 and TRBJ1-5; D is unresolved. CDR3 length equals 14 residues. Trimming removed 5 bases from V and 9 bases from J, with 17 bases in between. CDR1 SGHTA and CDR2 FQGTGA come from the germline V gene. In DNA, the CDR3 is TGTGCCAGCAGCACCCACCGGGCCGGGCTGCCCCAGCATTTT. Amino acid sequence: CASSTHRAGLPQHF.

The chain has TRBV25-1 and TRBJ1-4; a possible D gene is TRBD1 (5 bases). Germline-derived CDR1 and CDR2 are MGHDK and SYGVNS. V lost 8 bases to trimming and J lost 11 bases, with 12 bases between them. The CDR3 is made up of 11 amino acids. CDR3 nucleotide sequence: TGTGCCAGCGGGGGTTCAGGGAAACTGTTTTTT. Translating it yields CASGGSGKLFF.

This chain uses TRBV19 with TRBJ1-5; D ambiguous. Deletions cut 3 bases from V and 8 bases from J, with 14 bases between. The CDR3 contains 14 residues. Looked up from germline, CDR1 is LNHDA and CDR2 is SQIVND (reference sequence). This chain's CDR3 is CASSIGRAVKPQHF. In DNA form, the CDR3 reads TGTGCCAGTAGTATCGGAAGGGCGGTGAAGCCCCAGCATTTT.

The V and J genes are TRBV4-3 and TRBJ2-1; 12 bases line up with TRBD1. Trimming took 4 bases from V and 4 from J; bases not matched to a gene: 8. Germline V gene sequence: CDR1 LGHNA, CDR2 YSLEER. This CDR3 contains 17 residues. DNA of the CDR3: TGCGCCAGCAGCCGGGGACAGGGGGCTCCGCCTTACAATGAGCAGTTCTTC. It codes for CASSRGQGAPPYNEQFF.

V is TRBV5-4 and J is TRBJ2-1; 7 nucleotides agree with TRBD1. V lost 8 bases and J lost 7; bases outside the gene matches: 15. Germline CDR1 is SGHNT and CDR2 is YYREEE (reference sequence). The CDR3 runs to 15 residues. The DNA for the CDR3 is TGTGCCAGTGGCGCTCCTGAAAGGGGGCCGAATGAGCAGTTCTTC. Protein product: CASGAPERGPNEQFF. Drawing the rest from reference TRBV5-4 and TRBJ2-1, the complete variable domain is ETGVTQSPTHLIKTRGQQVTLRCSSQSGHNTVSWYQQALGQGPQFIFQYYREEENGRGNFPPRFSGLQFPNYSSELNVNALELDDSALYLCASGAPERGPNEQFFGPGTRLTVL.

V gene TRBV2 combines with J gene TRBJ2-5; D is undetermined. V dropped 7 bases and J dropped 2 bases, with 8 bases sitting between them. This CDR3 comprises 12 residues. Germline values: CDR1 SNHLY, CDR2 FYNNEI. CDR3 region: CASKAGQETQYF. The CDR3 nucleotides read TGTGCCAGCAAGGCAGGTCAAGAGACCCAGTACTTC.

This chain uses TRBV9 with TRBJ2-5, with TRBD1 identical over 9 bases. The germline CDR1 and CDR2 sequences are SGDLS and YYNGEE. V shed 3 bases and J 4 bases; nucleotides not matched to a gene: 4. CDR3 length equals 14 residues. The CDR3 loop reads CASSGTGVGETQYF. The CDR3 bases are TGTGCCAGCAGCGGGACAGGGGTAGGAGAGACCCAGTACTTC.

The chain carries TRBV5-1 and TRBJ2-1, with 16 bases that match TRBD2. Losses at the gene ends were 4 bases for V and 2 bases for J; bases not matched to a gene: 9. Per the germline V gene, CDR1 is SGHRS and CDR2 is YFSETQ. CDR3 size: 19 residues. CDR3 amino acids: CASSASGTSGGAAYNEQFF. DNA for the CDR3: TGCGCCAGCAGCGCCTCCGGGACTAGCGGGGGGGCAGCCTACAATGAGCAGTTCTTC.

The rearrangement joins TRBV15 to TRBJ1-4, with D uncertain. The CDR3 has 16 residues. Trimming took 0 bases from V and 4 from J, leaving 12 bases between them. The V gene's germline CDR1 is LNHNV and CDR2 YYDKDF (reference sequence). CDR3 sequence reads: CATSRDWAANNEKLFF. In DNA, the CDR3 is TGTGCCACCAGCAGAGATTGGGCAGCTAATAATGAAAAACTGTTTTTT.

There are a few counts of this clone. The V call is TRBV2, the J call TRBJ1-5; 7 bases line up with TRBD1. Germline CDR1 and CDR2: SNHLY and FYNNEI. The J segment lost 7 bases and the V segment lost 1 base, leaving 7 bases of the junction unmatched. The length of the CDR3 is 15 residues. CDR3 DNA sequence: TGTGCCAGCAGTGAAGGGTCGACAGGGCGCCAGCCCCAGCATTTT. This gives the protein CASSEGSTGRQPQHF.

The rearrangement uses TRBV6-1 and TRBJ2-3; 7 positions match TRBD1. V lost 10 bases, J lost 1 base, and 5 bases stayed unmatched. This CDR3 spans 13 amino acids. Germline V gives CDR1 MNHNS, CDR2 SASEGT. In DNA, the CDR3 is TGTGCCAACAGGGGTATGGGCACAGATACGCAGTATTTT. It yields the protein CANRGMGTDTQYF.

V gene TRBV7-8 combines with J gene TRBJ1-5, with 7 positions matching TRBD1. Germline V CDR1 and CDR2: SGHVS, FQNEAQ. The CDR3 runs 16 residues. The ends lost 2 bases at V and 6 bases at J; junction bases unmatched: 10. In nucleotides, the CDR3 is TGTGCCAGCAGCTTATTAAGACAGGGAGGAAGTCAGCCCCAGCATTTT. This gives the protein CASSLLRQGGSQPQHF. Variable domain in full (rest from reference TRBV7-8 and TRBJ1-5): GAGVSQSPRYKVAKRGQDVALRCDPISGHVSLFWYQQALGQGPEFLTYFQNEAQLDKSGLPSDRFFAERPEGSVSTLKIQRTQQEDSAVYLCASSLLRQGGSQPQHFGDGTRLSIL.

The chain is built from TRBV5-4 and TRBJ2-5; 10 nucleotides match TRBD1. Looked up from germline, CDR1 is SGHNT and CDR2 is YYREEE (reference sequence). This CDR3 region has 15 residues. V shed 4 bases, J shed 5 bases, and the junction held 8 bases outside the gene matches. The CDR3 protein is CASSPSTGGGETQYF. DNA for the CDR3: TGTGCCAGCAGCCCGTCGACAGGGGGCGGGGAGACCCAGTACTTC.

V gene TRBV5-8 combines with J gene TRBJ1-1, with 7 bases identical to TRBD1. CDR1 and CDR2 (germline): SGHTS, YDEGEE. Trimming took 3 bases from V and 0 from J; bases not matched to a gene: 2. The CDR3 consists of 14 residues. CDR3 in amino acids: CASSWGQLNTEAFF. The CDR3 bases are TGTGCCAGCAGCTGGGGACAGCTGAACACTGAAGCTTTCTTT. Full variable domain (remainder filled in from reference TRBV5-8 and TRBJ1-1): EAGVTQSPTHLIKTRGQQATLRCSPISGHTSVYWYQQALGLGLQFLLWYDEGEERNRGNFPPRFSGRQFPNYSSELNVNALELEDSALYLCASSWGQLNTEAFFGQGTRLTVV.

V usage is TRBV4-3 and J usage is TRBJ1-2, with 7 positions matching TRBD1. Germline loops: CDR1 LGHNA, CDR2 YSLEER. The CDR3 is 14 amino acids. Unmatched junction bases numbered 5, after V lost 0 bases and J lost 7 bases. The CDR3 nucleotides read TGCGCCAGCAGCCAAGATCGACAGGGCCGTGGCTACACCTTC. Its protein product is CASSQDRQGRGYTF.

The CDR3 nucleotides read TGTGCCAGCCGCAAAGGACTAGCGGGGGAAGAGACCCAGTACTTC. Translated: CASRKGLAGEETQYF. V is TRBV2 and J is TRBJ2-5; 13 nucleotides match TRBD2. CDR3 length: 15 residues. Germline V lookup: CDR1 SNHLY, CDR2 FYNNEI. V lost 8 bases and J lost 3; bases outside the gene matches: 6.

The V call is TRBV7-9, the J call TRBJ2-1; D unresolved. The CDR3 contains 13 residues. V lost 1 base, J lost 4 bases, and 5 bases lay in between. Per the germline V gene, CDR1 is SEHNR and CDR2 is FQNEAQ (reference sequence). The CDR3 sequence is CASSLGQYNEQFF. The CDR3 bases are TGTGCCAGCAGCTTAGGGCAGTACAATGAGCAGTTCTTC.

This clone came up a few times. The chain combines TRBV2 with TRBJ1-6, with D hard to call. From germline, CDR1 is SNHLY and CDR2 FYNNEI. V lost 4 bases and J 6 bases, leaving 10 bases between the germline ends. The CDR3 length is 14 residues. The CDR3 region is CASSVYGSNSPLHF. The CDR3 region has the DNA TGTGCCAGCAGTGTATACGGTTCTAATTCACCCCTCCACTTT.

V usage is TRBV7-2 and J usage is TRBJ1-6; D is unclear. CDR3 length equals 14 residues. Germline assignment: CDR1 SGHTA and CDR2 FQGNSA. Trimming took 0 bases from V and 5 from J, leaving 5 bases between them. The CDR3 DNA is TGTGCCAGCAGCTTAGCTTGGGATAATTCACCCCTCCACTTT. Translating gives CASSLAWDNSPLHF.

This rearrangement joins TRBV4-3 to TRBJ2-3; 10 nucleotides align to TRBD2. Germline loops: CDR1 LGHNA, CDR2 YSLEER. The CDR3 covers 17 residues. With V trimmed by 2 bases and J by 3 bases, 8 bases remained unmatched. This CDR3 is CASSQLQRGGDTDTQYF. CDR3 sequence (DNA): TGCGCCAGCAGCCAATTACAGCGGGGGGGCGATACAGATACGCAGTATTTT.

The genes are TRBV30 and TRBJ1-4; 7 positions match TRBD1. Germline lookup yields CDR1 GTSNPN and CDR2 SVGIG (reference sequence). This CDR3 has 15 residues. The V segment lost 2 bases and the J segment 3 bases; nucleotides outside the gene matches: 6. The CDR3 protein is CAWSFSQGPNEKLFF. CDR3 nucleotide sequence: TGTGCCTGGAGTTTCTCACAGGGGCCTAATGAAAAACTGTTTTTT.

V gene TRBV6-6 combines with J gene TRBJ1-1; TRBD1 might be the D (5 bases). The CDR3 has 14 amino acids. Per the germline V gene, CDR1 is MNHNY and CDR2 is SVGAGI (reference sequence). Trimming took 5 bases from V and 5 from J, leaving 15 bases between them. CDR3 loop: CASSTPNGGTEAFF. CDR3 bases: TGTGCCAGCAGTACCCCGAATGGGGGGACTGAAGCTTTCTTT.

V gene TRBV5-6 combines with J gene TRBJ1-5, with D uncertain. CDR3 length: 14 residues. CDR1 is SGHDT, CDR2 YYEEEE, per germline. V was pared by 1 base and J by 7 bases, with 12 bases between. This chain's CDR3 is CASSLSAQDQPQHF. The CDR3 DNA is TGTGCCAGCAGCTTGTCCGCCCAGGACCAGCCCCAGCATTTT.

This clone was detected only once. V and J are TRBV10-3 and TRBJ2-3; possible D gene TRBD2, 5 bases. Germline CDR1 and CDR2: ENHRY and SYGVKD. Deletions cut 6 bases from V and 2 bases from J, with 12 bases between. This CDR3 region has 14 residues. The CDR3 nucleotides are TGTGCCATCAGCGCCGGACTGATCACAGATACGCAGTATTTT. It codes for CAISAGLITDTQYF.

The chain joins TRBV14 to TRBJ1-1; 12 bases are a match to TRBD1. The CDR3 is 18 residues long. Trimming took 0 bases from V and 5 from J; bases not matched to a gene: 10. CDR1 is SGHDN, CDR2 FVKESK, per germline. DNA for the CDR3: TGTGCCAGCAGCCAAGATTTGGGACAGGGGGCTATCGGTACTGAAGCTTTCTTT. Its protein product is CASSQDLGQGAIGTEAFF.

J is TRBJ2-5 and V is TRBV11-2, with D unresolved. Per the germline V gene, CDR1 is SGHAT and CDR2 is FQNNGV. Between the trimmed V and J ends, which lost 2 bases and 4 bases, there was a span of 2 bases. The CDR3 loop spans 11 amino acids. The CDR3 here is CASSLTETQYF. For the CDR3, the DNA is TGTGCCAGCAGCTTAACAGAGACCCAGTACTTC.

The chain joins TRBV28 to TRBJ1-1; D gene unclear. Germline V CDR1 and CDR2: MDHEN, SYDVKM. V was clipped by 6 bases and J by 1 base, with 9 bases between them. The CDR3 has 13 residues. The DNA for the CDR3 is TGTGCCAGCAGGTGGCAGGAGAACACTGAAGCTTTCTTT. Amino acids: CASRWQENTEAFF.

V is TRBV5-4 and J is TRBJ1-5, with TRBD1 matching 10 bases. Trimming at V came to 5 bases and at J to 3 bases, leaving 5 bases not matched to a gene. CDR3 length: 15 amino acids. Germline V gives CDR1 SGHNT, CDR2 YYREEE (reference sequence). CDR3 sequence reads: CASSLDRGPNQPQHF. The CDR3 coding sequence is TGTGCCAGCAGTCTTGACAGGGGGCCCAATCAGCCCCAGCATTTT. Drawing the rest from reference TRBV5-4 and TRBJ1-5, the complete variable domain is ETGVTQSPTHLIKTRGQQVTLRCSSQSGHNTVSWYQQALGQGPQFIFQYYREEENGRGNFPPRFSGLQFPNYSSELNVNALELDDSALYLCASSLDRGPNQPQHFGDGTRLSIL.

The genes are TRBV7-3 and TRBJ2-3, with TRBD2 identical over 12 bases. Germline V CDR1 and CDR2: SGHTA, FQGTGA. The CDR3 is 16 amino acids. V was pared by 5 bases and J by 2 bases, with 5 bases of the junction left unmatched. Here the CDR3 DNA reads TGTGCCAGCAGCCCCCGACTAGCGGGGGCCACAGATACGCAGTATTTT. It is translated as CASSPRLAGATDTQYF.